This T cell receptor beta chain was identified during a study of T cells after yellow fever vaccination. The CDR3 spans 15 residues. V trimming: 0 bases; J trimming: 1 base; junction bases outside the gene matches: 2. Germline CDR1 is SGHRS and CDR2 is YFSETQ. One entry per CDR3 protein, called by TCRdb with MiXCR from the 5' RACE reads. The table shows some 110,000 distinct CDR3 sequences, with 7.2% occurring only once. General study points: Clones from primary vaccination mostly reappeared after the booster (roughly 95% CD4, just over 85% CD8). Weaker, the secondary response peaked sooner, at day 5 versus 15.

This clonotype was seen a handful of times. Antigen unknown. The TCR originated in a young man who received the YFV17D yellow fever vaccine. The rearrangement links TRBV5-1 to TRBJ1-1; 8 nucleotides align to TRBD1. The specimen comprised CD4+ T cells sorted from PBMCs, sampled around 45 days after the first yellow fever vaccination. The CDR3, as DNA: TGCGCCAGCAGCTTGGTAGGGACAGGGAACACTGAAGCTTTCTTT. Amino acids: CASSLVGTGNTEAFF.